A selection of T cell receptor beta chains follows, all from one sample in a study of T cell repertoires in cytomegalovirus infection. TCRdb itself ran the reads through MiXCR, one entry per CDR3 protein. The sample lists more than 650,000 distinct CDR3 sequences; roughly 35% were seen once. Material: PBMCs. The receptors here all came from a human donor in good health (CMV status not recorded). Some clones in this sample may be carry-over from other donors' samples. Both conserved end residues are part of each CDR3. D genes are given only for firm matches. Clone size is not always given. Where it is, it says once, few, many or a class for expanded clones.

>NA|TRBV5-4|few|14|TRBJ2-1
CASSLGGPLGEQFF
TGTGCCAGCAGCTTAGGAGGGCCCCTAGGTGAGCAGTTCTTC
>NA|TRBV27|few|13|TRBJ2-5
CASRPVWEETQYF
TGTGCCAGCAGACCAGTTTGGGAAGAGACCCAGTACTTC
>TRBD2|TRBV2|NA|11|TRBJ2-1
CARGLANEQFF
TGTGCCAGGGGACTAGCTAATGAGCAGTTCTTC
>NA|TRBV6-1|many|15|TRBJ1-5
CASRPGQGMYQPQHF
TGTGCCAGCAGGCCCGGCCAGGGGATGTATCAGCCCCAGCATTTT
>TRBD1|TRBV7-8|once|16|TRBJ2-7
CASSPEGGQESYEQYF
TGTGCCAGCAGCCCCGAGGGGGGACAGGAGTCCTACGAGCAGTACTTC
>NA|TRBV10-3|NA|13|TRBJ1-3
CAISMDIGNTIYF
TGTGCCATCAGTATGGACATTGGAAACACCATATATTTT
>TRBD1|TRBV3-1|NA|16|TRBJ1-1
CASSQAGQGSWTEAFF
TGTGCCAGCAGCCAAGCCGGACAGGGTAGTTGGACTGAAGCTTTCTTT
>NA|TRBV7-2|many|14|TRBJ1-5
CASSVFGGHQPQHF
TGTGCCAGCAGCGTATTTGGGGGGCATCAGCCCCAGCATTTT
>TRBD2|TRBV19|few|15|TRBJ2-2
CASRTSGGDTGELFF
TGTGCCAGTAGAACTAGCGGGGGAGACACCGGGGAGCTGTTTTTT
>NA|TRBV11-3|NA|13|TRBJ2-1
CASSLMGVDEQFF
TGTGCCAGCAGCTTAATGGGAGTCGATGAGCAGTTCTTC
>NA|TRBV7-8|few|13|TRBJ2-1
CASSLGGFGQGFF
TGTGCCAGCAGCCTGGGAGGGTTTGGACAGGGGTTCTTC
>NA|TRBV19|NA|12|TRBJ1-5
CASRQRNQPQHF
TGTGCCAGTAGACAAAGGAATCAGCCCCAGCATTTT
>NA|TRBV6-5|NA|12|TRBJ2-1
CASSYDRREQFF
TGTGCCAGCAGTTACGACAGGAGGGAGCAGTTCTTC
>TRBD1|TRBV4-2|few|17|TRBJ2-7
CASSQDMHRGPGDEQYF
TGTGCCAGCAGCCAAGATATGCACAGGGGGCCGGGAGACGAGCAGTACTTC
>NA|TRBV9|few|15|TRBJ1-4
CASSAHSSGNEKLFF
TGTGCCAGCAGCGCGCACAGTTCGGGTAATGAAAAACTGTTTTTT
>NA|TRBV15|few|15|TRBJ1-3
CATSRDTRGGVTIYF
TGTGCCACCAGCAGAGATACGAGGGGTGGGGTCACCATATATTTT
>NA|TRBV11-2|NA|12|TRBJ2-5
CASSGGLETQYF
TGTGCCAGCAGCGGGGGTCTGGAGACCCAGTACTTC
>NA|TRBV19|few|13|TRBJ2-7
CASSIWGDYEQYF
TGTGCCAGTAGTATTTGGGGAGACTACGAGCAGTACTTC
>TRBD1|TRBV29-1|NA|13|TRBJ1-1
CSVTGTGLTEAFF
TGCAGCGTCACCGGGACAGGGCTCACTGAAGCTTTCTTT
>NA|TRBV7-3|NA|14|TRBJ2-2
CASRANPGAGELFF
TGTGCCAGCAGAGCCAACCCAGGGGCCGGGGAGCTGTTTTTT
>NA|TRBV7-2|many|15|TRBJ1-5
CASSFGVWSNQPQHF
TGTGCCAGCAGCTTCGGGGTTTGGAGCAATCAGCCCCAGCATTTT
>NA|TRBV7-2|few|16|TRBJ1-2
CASSLGPTGQSYGYTF
TGTGCCAGCAGCTTAGGGCCGACCGGACAGAGCTATGGCTACACCTTC
>NA|TRBV2|NA|13|TRBJ2-1
CASRTTNYNEQFF
TGTGCCAGTAGGACCACCAACTACAATGAGCAGTTCTTC
>NA|TRBV20-1|NA|14|TRBJ1-5
CSAPTGTQSQPQHF
TGCAGTGCACCTACCGGGACCCAAAGCCAGCCCCAGCATTTT
>NA|TRBV7-8|NA|14|TRBJ2-7
CASSPFGGGYEQYF
TGTGCCAGCAGCCCTTTCGGGGGCGGCTACGAGCAGTACTTC
>NA|TRBV7-2|many|14|TRBJ2-2
CASSLWRVTGELFF
TGTGCCAGCAGCTTATGGCGAGTCACCGGGGAGCTGTTTTTT
>NA|TRBV27|many|13|TRBJ1-5
CASSFSGNQPQHF
TGTGCCAGCAGTTTTTCGGGGAATCAGCCCCAGCATTTT
>TRBD2|TRBV9|NA|19|TRBJ2-2
CASSPLLAGGRGNTGELFF
TGTGCCAGCAGCCCTCTCCTAGCGGGAGGCCGGGGGAACACCGGGGAGCTGTTTTTT
>NA|TRBV7-9|NA|14|TRBJ2-3
CASSSHPDTDTQYF
TGTGCCAGCAGCTCGCACCCGGACACAGATACTCAGTATTTT
>NA|TRBV7-3|NA|15|TRBJ1-3
CASSSSGGSGNTIYF
TGTGCCAGCAGCTCCTCCGGGGGATCTGGAAACACCATATATTTT
>TRBD2|TRBV27|NA|16|TRBJ2-7
CASRKPGLAGIYEQYF
TGTGCCAGCAGGAAACCGGGACTAGCGGGGATCTACGAGCAGTACTTC
>NA|TRBV28|NA|14|TRBJ1-6
CASGPRQSDSPLHF
TGTGCCAGCGGCCCCCGGCAGTCCGACTCACCCCTCCACTTT
>NA|TRBV20-1|few|15|TRBJ2-2
CSARDGRGGTGELFF
TGCAGTGCTAGAGATGGCAGGGGTGGTACCGGGGAGCTGTTTTTT
>NA|TRBV19|NA|15|TRBJ1-1
CASSIVPGLNTEAFF
TGTGCCAGTAGTATAGTTCCAGGGTTGAACACTGAAGCTTTCTTT
>NA|TRBV24-1|NA|15|TRBJ2-5
CATSDSRVSQETQYF
TGTGCCACCAGTGATTCCAGGGTCTCCCAAGAGACCCAGTACTTC
>NA|TRBV6-6|NA|14|TRBJ1-1
CASSGGGSATEAFF
TGTGCCAGCAGTGGGGGGGGCTCGGCCACTGAAGCTTTCTTT
>TRBD2|TRBV6-2/TRBV6-3|few|16|TRBJ2-5
CASSSLAGGPRLTQYF
TGTGCCAGCAGTTCCCTAGCGGGAGGCCCCCGGTTGACCCAGTACTTC
>NA|TRBV7-2|many|16|TRBJ2-3
CASSSAGGALRNTQYF
TGTGCCAGCAGTTCTGCTGGGGGGGCGCTGAGGAATACGCAGTATTTT
>NA|TRBV19|NA|17|TRBJ2-7
CASSSGRRQRGSDEQYF
TGTGCCAGTAGTAGTGGGCGCCGGCAGAGGGGGAGCGACGAGCAGTACTTC
>NA|TRBV29-1|NA|13|TRBJ2-7
CSAGWWGRDEQYF
TGCAGCGCCGGGTGGTGGGGTAGAGACGAGCAGTACTTC
>NA|TRBV7-3|few|16|TRBJ2-1
CASSLNSRRQYNEQFF
TGTGCCAGCAGCTTAAATTCGCGTCGGCAGTACAATGAGCAGTTCTTC
>NA|TRBV28|NA|12|TRBJ2-5
CASGREWETQYF
TGTGCCAGCGGCCGGGAATGGGAGACCCAGTACTTC
>NA|TRBV12-3/TRBV12-4|few|13|TRBJ1-1
CASRLMAGAEAFF
TGTGCCAGCAGGCTTATGGCGGGGGCTGAAGCTTTCTTT
>NA|TRBV2|many|17|TRBJ2-1
CASTRNTGPRIYNEQFF
TGTGCCAGCACCAGAAACACAGGACCTCGGATCTACAATGAGCAGTTCTTC